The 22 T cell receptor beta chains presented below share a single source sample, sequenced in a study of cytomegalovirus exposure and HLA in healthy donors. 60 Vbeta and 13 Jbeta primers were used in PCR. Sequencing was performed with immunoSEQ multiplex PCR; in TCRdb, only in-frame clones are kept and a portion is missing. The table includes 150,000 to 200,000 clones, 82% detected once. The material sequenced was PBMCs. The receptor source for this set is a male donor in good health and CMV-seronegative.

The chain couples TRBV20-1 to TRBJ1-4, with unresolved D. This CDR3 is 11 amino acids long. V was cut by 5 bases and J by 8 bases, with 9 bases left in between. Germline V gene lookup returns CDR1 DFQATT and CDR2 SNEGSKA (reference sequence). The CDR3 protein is CSAAWAEKLFF. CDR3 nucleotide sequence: TGCAGTGCTGCATGGGCGGAAAAACTGTTTTTT.

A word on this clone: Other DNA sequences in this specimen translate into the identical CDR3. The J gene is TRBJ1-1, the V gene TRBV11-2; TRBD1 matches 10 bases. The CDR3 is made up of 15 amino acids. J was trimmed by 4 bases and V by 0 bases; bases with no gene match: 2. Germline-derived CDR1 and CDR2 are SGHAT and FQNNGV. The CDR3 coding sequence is TGTGCCAGCAGCTTAGATGGACAGGGGGGCACTGAAGCTTTCTTT. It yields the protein CASSLDGQGGTEAFF.

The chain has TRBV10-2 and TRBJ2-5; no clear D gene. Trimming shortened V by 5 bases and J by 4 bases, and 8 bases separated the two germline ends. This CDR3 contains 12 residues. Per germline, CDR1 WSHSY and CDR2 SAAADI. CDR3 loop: CASSPLRETQYF. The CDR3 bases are TGCGCCAGCAGTCCGCTCAGAGAGACCCAGTACTTC.

CDR3 DNA sequence: TGCAGTGCCCTTAAGAGAGAGACCCAGTACTTC. Residues: CSALKRETQYF. J is TRBJ2-5 and V is TRBV20-1, with D hard to call. V lost 6 bases and J 4 bases, leaving 9 bases between the germline ends. Germline V gene sequence: CDR1 DFQATT, CDR2 SNEGSKA (reference sequence). The CDR3 spans 11 residues.

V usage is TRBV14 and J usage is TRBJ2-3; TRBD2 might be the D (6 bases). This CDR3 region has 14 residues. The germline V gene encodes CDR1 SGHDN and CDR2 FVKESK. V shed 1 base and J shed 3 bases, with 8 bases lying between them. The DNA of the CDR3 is TGTGCCAGCAGCCAAGTTGGAGGGACAGATACGCAGTATTTT. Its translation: CASSQVGGTDTQYF. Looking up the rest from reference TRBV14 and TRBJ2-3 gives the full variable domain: EAGVTQFPSHSVIEKGQTVTLRCDPISGHDNLYWYRRVMGKEIKFLLHFVKESKQDESGMPNNRFLAERTGGTYSTLKVQPAELEDSGVYFCASSQVGGTDTQYFGPGTRLTVL.

The CDR3 reads CASGSPIAGGDQETQYF. CDR3 nucleotide sequence: TGTGCCAGCGGCTCCCCTATTGCGGGAGGGGACCAAGAGACCCAGTACTTC. This chain uses TRBV25-1 with TRBJ2-5; TRBD2 matches at 9 bases. The length of the CDR3 is 17 residues. The ends lost 8 bases at V and 0 bases at J; junction bases unmatched: 13. CDR1 is MGHDK and CDR2 is SYGVNS in the germline V gene.

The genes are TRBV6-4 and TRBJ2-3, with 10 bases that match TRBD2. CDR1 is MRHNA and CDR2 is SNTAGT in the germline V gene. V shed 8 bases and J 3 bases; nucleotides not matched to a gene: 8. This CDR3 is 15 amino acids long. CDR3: CASQSSGGSTDTQYF. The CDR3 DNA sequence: TGTGCCAGCCAAAGTAGCGGGGGGTCGACAGATACGCAGTATTTT.

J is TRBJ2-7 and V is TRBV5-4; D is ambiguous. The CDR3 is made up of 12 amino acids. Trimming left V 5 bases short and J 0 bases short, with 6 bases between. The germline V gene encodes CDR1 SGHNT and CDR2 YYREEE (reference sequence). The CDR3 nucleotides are TGTGCCAGCAGTCTTAGCTCCTACGAGCAGTACTTC. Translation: CASSLSSYEQYF.

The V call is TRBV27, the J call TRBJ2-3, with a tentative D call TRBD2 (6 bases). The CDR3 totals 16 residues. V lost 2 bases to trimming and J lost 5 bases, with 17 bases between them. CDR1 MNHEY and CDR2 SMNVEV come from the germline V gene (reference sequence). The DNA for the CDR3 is TGTGCCAGCAGTTTAATGCGGCGGGGAGTAGGAGATACGCAGTATTTT. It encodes CASSLMRRGVGDTQYF.

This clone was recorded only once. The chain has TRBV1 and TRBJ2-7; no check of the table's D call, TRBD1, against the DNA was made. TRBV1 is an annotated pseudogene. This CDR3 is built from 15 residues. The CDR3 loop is CTSSKSRLHIYEQYF. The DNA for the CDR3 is TGCACCAGCAGCAAATCCAGGCTCCATATCTACGAGCAGTACTTC.

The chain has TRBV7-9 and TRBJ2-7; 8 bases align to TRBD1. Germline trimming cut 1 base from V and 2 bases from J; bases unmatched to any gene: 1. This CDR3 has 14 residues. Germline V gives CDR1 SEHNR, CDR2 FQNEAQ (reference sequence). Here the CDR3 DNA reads TGTGCCAGCAGCTTAGTGACAGGGGCCTACGAGCAGTACTTC. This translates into CASSLVTGAYEQYF.

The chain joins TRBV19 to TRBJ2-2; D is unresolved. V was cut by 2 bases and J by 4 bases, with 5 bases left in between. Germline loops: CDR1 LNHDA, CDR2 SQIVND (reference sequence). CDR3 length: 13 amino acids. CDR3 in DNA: TGTGCCAGTAGTATACTAGTCACCGGGGAGCTGTTTTTT. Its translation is CASSILVTGELFF.

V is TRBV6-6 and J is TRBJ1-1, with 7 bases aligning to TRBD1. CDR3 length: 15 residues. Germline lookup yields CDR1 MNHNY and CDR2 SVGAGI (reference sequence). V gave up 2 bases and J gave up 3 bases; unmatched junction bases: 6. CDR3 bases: TGTGCCAGCAGTTACGGTAGGGGGCCCGACACTGAAGCTTTCTTT. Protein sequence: CASSYGRGPDTEAFF.

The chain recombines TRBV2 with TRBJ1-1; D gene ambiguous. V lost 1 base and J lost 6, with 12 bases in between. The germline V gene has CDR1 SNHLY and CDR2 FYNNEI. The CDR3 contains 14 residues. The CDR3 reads CASSEVTVVSEAFF. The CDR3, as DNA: TGTGCCAGCAGTGAAGTCACGGTCGTGTCTGAAGCTTTCTTT.

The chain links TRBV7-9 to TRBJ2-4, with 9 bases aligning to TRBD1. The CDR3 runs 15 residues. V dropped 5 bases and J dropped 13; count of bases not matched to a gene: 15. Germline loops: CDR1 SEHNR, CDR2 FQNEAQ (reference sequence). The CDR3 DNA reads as TGTGCCAGCAGCCAAAAGGGACAGGGCGCGTATGTACAGTACTTC. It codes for CASSQKGQGAYVQYF.

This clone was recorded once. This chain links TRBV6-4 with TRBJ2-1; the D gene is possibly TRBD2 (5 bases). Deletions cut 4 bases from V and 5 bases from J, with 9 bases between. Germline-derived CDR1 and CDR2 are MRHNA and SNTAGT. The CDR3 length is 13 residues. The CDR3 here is CASSVRRNNEQFF. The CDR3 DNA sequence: TGTGCCAGCAGTGTTCGGAGGAACAATGAGCAGTTCTTC.

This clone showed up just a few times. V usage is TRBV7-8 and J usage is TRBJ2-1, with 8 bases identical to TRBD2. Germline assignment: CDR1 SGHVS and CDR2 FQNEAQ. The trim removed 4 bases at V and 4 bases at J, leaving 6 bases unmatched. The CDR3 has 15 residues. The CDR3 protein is CASSSSRGGYNEQFF. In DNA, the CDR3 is TGTGCCAGCAGCTCAAGCCGGGGGGGTTACAATGAGCAGTTCTTC.

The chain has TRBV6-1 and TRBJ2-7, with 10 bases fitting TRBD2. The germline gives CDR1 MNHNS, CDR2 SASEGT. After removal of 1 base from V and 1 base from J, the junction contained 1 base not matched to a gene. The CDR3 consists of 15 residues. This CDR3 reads CASSEVSGRSYEQYF. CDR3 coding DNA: TGTGCCAGCAGTGAAGTTAGCGGGAGGTCCTACGAGCAGTACTTC.

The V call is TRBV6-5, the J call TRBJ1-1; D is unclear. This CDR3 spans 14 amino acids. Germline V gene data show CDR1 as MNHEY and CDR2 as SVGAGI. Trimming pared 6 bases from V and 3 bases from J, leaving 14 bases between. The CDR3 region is CASSLVGRDTEAFF. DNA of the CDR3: TGTGCCAGCAGCCTTGTGGGGAGGGACACTGAAGCTTTCTTT.

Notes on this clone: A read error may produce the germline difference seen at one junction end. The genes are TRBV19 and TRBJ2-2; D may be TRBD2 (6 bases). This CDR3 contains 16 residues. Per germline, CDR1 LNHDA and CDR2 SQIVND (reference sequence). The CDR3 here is CASSIWGDPNTGELFF. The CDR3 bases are TGTGCCAGCAGTATTTGGGGGGACCCGAACACCGGGGAGCTGTTTTTT.

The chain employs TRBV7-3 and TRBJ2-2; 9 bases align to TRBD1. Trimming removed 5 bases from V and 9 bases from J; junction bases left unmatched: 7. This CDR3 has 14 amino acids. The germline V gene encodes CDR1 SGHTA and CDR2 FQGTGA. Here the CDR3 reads CASSPGTGKRELFF. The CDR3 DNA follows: TGTGCCAGCAGCCCCGGGACAGGGAAAAGGGAGCTGTTTTTT.

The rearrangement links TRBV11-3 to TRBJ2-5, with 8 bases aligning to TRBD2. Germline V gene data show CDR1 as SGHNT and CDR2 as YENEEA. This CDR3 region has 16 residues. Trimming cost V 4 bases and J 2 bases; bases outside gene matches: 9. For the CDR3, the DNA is TGTGCCAGCAGCTCCCCCGGCGGGGGGATTCAAGAGACCCAGTACTTC. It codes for CASSSPGGGIQETQYF.